This T cell receptor (beta chain) was sequenced in a study of cytomegalovirus exposure and HLA in healthy donors. The CDR3 is 14 residues long. CDR1 and CDR2 (germline): LNHDA, SQIVND (reference sequence). V lost 0 bases and J lost 4, with 9 bases in between. It was with 60 Vbeta and 13 Jbeta primers that the PCR ran. Some clones are missing from TCRdb's copy, which holds only in-frame ones; the method was immunoSEQ multiplex PCR. This table has about 59,000 clones, less than 85% appearing once. V is TRBV19 and J is TRBJ1-2, with D unresolved. The specimen sequenced was PBMCs. This sequence originates from a man younger than 40 in good health and CMV-seropositive. In DNA, the CDR3 is TGTGCCAGTAGTATAGACTTTCAGATCTATGGCTACACCTTC. It encodes CASSIDFQIYGYTF.